This record concerns one TCR beta chain sequence. The table came from immunoSEQ multiplex PCR; TCRdb's copy has only in-frame clones and leaves some out. The sample has under 600,000 clones, approximately 94% seen once. The entry originates in a study of shared clonotypes between healthy human individuals. Study as a whole: Per donor, three plates held CD4 naive cells, three held CD4 memory, two held CD8 naive and one held CD8 memory.

Healthy adults negative for HIV, lacking recent acute infections or vaccinations, served as donors. The CDR3 sequence is 14 residues long. Germline CDR1 and CDR2: SGHRS and YFSETQ. Germline trimming cut 4 bases from V and 7 bases from J; bases unmatched to any gene: 6. Material: naive CD4+ T cells sorted from blood. Stated subset: CD45RA+ positively selected. This TCR was recovered from a woman in her 30s in good health. The genes are TRBV5-1 and TRBJ2-7; 12 positions agree with TRBD2. The CDR3 is CASSRGLAGQEQYF. CDR3 DNA: TGCGCCAGCAGCAGAGGACTAGCGGGGCAGGAGCAGTACTTC.